What follows is one T cell receptor (beta chain) and its context. The antigen it binds to is not known. No qualities accompany the bases; no much larger clone lies one base away. From a lookup of the germline V gene (reference sequence), CDR1 and CDR2 are GTSNPN and SVGIG. A distance of 5 bases separates the germline ends of V and J, which lose 4 bases and 1 base respectively. The CDR3 measures 13 amino acids from cysteine to phenylalanine. Of the read, only the CDR3 DNA is kept; its 39 bases are in frame from base 1. The hyperthyroidism patients were between 18 and 65 years old and newly diagnosed, with a disease duration of less than 2 months. Exclusion was applied to patients with uncontrolled infections, other autoimmune diseases, pregnancy or lactation. Diagnoses were based on clinical symptoms, serum thyroxine and TRAb, thyroid ultrasound and orbital computed tomography. Blood from progressor patients was drawn when they were first diagnosed with hyperthyroidism, before any ophthalmopathy symptoms appeared. PBMCs were separated from roughly 9.3 ml of fresh peripheral blood using Ficoll-Paque density gradient centrifugation. Progressor patients were defined as those initially diagnosed with Graves' hyperthyroidism in whom ophthalmopathy developed during follow-up. Total RNA was extracted using Trizol reagent, and RNA quality was assessed on an Agilent 2100 Bioanalyzer.

The data were obtained in a study of T cells in Graves' hyperthyroidism and ophthalmopathy (dated by TCRdb to between 2017 and 2020). The study in broad terms: Peripheral blood was collected at initial diagnosis, before any treatment. After blood sampling, hyperthyroidism patients were treated with methimazole at a starting dose of 30 mg daily, and ophthalmopathy patients were treated with high-dose intravenous methylprednisolone. Whether ophthalmopathy could be predicted prospectively was tested in an independent validation cohort made up of 18 to 20 hyperthyroidism patients plus 17 patients who later progressed to ophthalmopathy. In roughly six Graves' hyperthyroidism patients, the study also compared T-cell repertoires from thyroid tissue with T-cell repertoires from blood. To identify TCR V-J signatures that set the groups apart, the researchers used a discovery cohort of 100 patients, made up of roughly 45 with Graves' ophthalmopathy and 55 to 65 with stable Graves' hyperthyroidism. The roughly 90 discovery patients were divided at random into training and test sets in a 7:3 ratio. The paper reports TCR Vbeta CDR3 sequencing of roughly 140 peripheral blood samples: approximately 41 ophthalmopathy, over 70 hyperthyroidism and 17 progressor patients. What the research found in general, with its limitations: Most expanded thyroid clonotypes (frequency above 0.001) were also found in blood, which suggests that blood repertoires may mirror thyroid immune responses. Ophthalmopathy was separated from stable hyperthyroidism by a 13 V-J signature model, with roughly 88% sensitivity and roughly 84% specificity obtained in cross-validation and 80%/75% obtained in testing. In validation, progression to ophthalmopathy was predicted by the model with 70.59% sensitivity and about 72% specificity, a median of about 6.8 months before onset. Sample size was not statistically predetermined, and investigators were not blinded to group allocation.

TCR beta CDR3 regions were amplified from RNA transcripts. The TCR CDR3 was subjected to a first round of RT-PCR using the HTBI primer set and the Qiagen OneStep RT-PCR kit. Libraries were constructed in a second round of multiplex PCR, after which size selection and purification were carried out. Libraries were sequenced paired-end with 100 bp reads on an Illumina HiSeq2000. As for the authors' bioinformatics: Raw data were processed with SOAPnuke, discarding reads with adapters, uncalled bases, mean Phred below 15, or no exact constant-primer or identifier match. COPE v1.2.5 was used to merge the high-quality paired reads, and each unique nucleotide sequence was defined as a clonotype. MiTCR v1.1 was used to align clonotypes to the IMGT TRBV, TRBD and TRBJ reference segments. The analysis was restricted to V-J combinations with a frequency above 0.0001, which together covered roughly 99% of the repertoires. The TCS score was defined as the ratio of F50 (clonal expansion) to E x V (chaos), calculated using BLOSUM62-based TCRdist between CDR3 peptides within each V-J. Welch's t-statistics and random forest reduced fewer than 600 V-J features to 10 to 15, which were used in a naive Bayes classifier (R e1071). TCRdb trimmed the raw reads at Q25, called clones with MiXCR and kept productive beta chains. Under each unique CDR3 protein, matching rows form one entry showing the most common genes and DNA. In this record, the V and J calls reflect TCRdb's handling and not the investigators' own analysis. The sample data list some 600,000 distinct CDR3 sequences, and about 15% of these were observed just once. The top ten hold more than 5% of the sample.

Here the chain combines TRBV30 and TRBJ2-6, with TRBD1 as a weak D call on 5 bases. The receptor was derived from a woman aged 25 to 39 with Graves' hyperthyroidism that later progressed to Graves' ophthalmopathy. The source material was blood. The CDR3 protein sequence reads: CAWKGSGANVLTF. The DNA is as follows: TGTGCCTGGAAGGGGTCTGGGGCCAACGTCCTGACTTTC.